This section outlines one T cell receptor (beta chain) sequence together with its context. Its antigen is as yet unknown. The V gene end was trimmed by 3 bases and the J gene end by 3 bases; junction bases not matched to a gene: 7. CDR1 LNHDA and CDR2 SQIVND come from the germline V gene (reference sequence). The CDR3 runs to 15 residues. The entry originates in a study of persistence of HIV-infected CD4 T cells. About the study: Median time on suppressive ART was over six years.

Nonspecific anti-CD3/anti-CD28 bead stimulation represents the broad CD4+ T cell repertoire. CD4+ T cells upregulating both CD40 ligand and CD69 were sorted as responding cells. Donors had CD4+ T cell counts above 400 cells/uL and were CMV-seropositive. PBMCs were depleted of CD8+ T cells before stimulation. The immunoSEQ assay was version 4, run in survey mode. Template was genomic DNA at 10 ng/uL, with up to 1 ug used per sample. Clones were sequenced by immunoSEQ multiplex PCR, and TCRdb holds only the in-frame ones, with some missing. The sample contains 44,000 or so clones, more than 85% of which appear only once.

The sequence was collected from an adult man with HIV who was CMV-seropositive. Sequenced here: CD4+ T cells sorted from PBMCs after approximately 19-hour stimulation, sampled from a patient who received antiretroviral therapy. The chain carries TRBV19 and TRBJ1-1; 7 positions agree with TRBD1. The CDR3 region is CASSIHGQVDTEAFF. CDR3 nucleotides: TGTGCCAGTAGTATCCATGGACAGGTAGACACTGAAGCTTTCTTT.